These 6 T cell receptor beta chains originate from one sample sequenced in a study of graft-versus-host responses after intestinal transplantation. No antigen has been identified for these receptors. TCRdb keeps only in-frame clones here, not all; method: immunoSEQ multiplex PCR. The top ten hold about 1.7% of the sample, which has some 64,000 clones, approximately 90% seen once. Sequenced here: unstimulated CD8+ T cells sorted from spleen or lymph node cells, sampled before transplant. The receptors originated from a human donor who was the organ donor for an intestinal transplant.

The chain's CDR3 is CASRYRGNTEAFF. The DNA for the CDR3 is TGTGCCAGCAGGTACAGGGGGAACACTGAAGCTTTCTTT. This chain uses TRBV6-5 with TRBJ1-1; 7 bases fit TRBD1. The CDR3 totals 13 residues. Germline CDR1 reads MNHEY; CDR2 reads SVGAGI. The trim removed 6 bases at V and 1 base at J, leaving 2 bases unmatched.

This chain uses TRBV28 with TRBJ2-7; D not certain. V was shortened by 2 bases and J by 1 base, with 6 bases between the two germline ends. The germline V gene has CDR1 MDHEN and CDR2 SYDVKM. The CDR3 totals 13 residues. In DNA form, the CDR3 reads TGTGCCAGCAGTTTAGACGGGTCCTACGAGCAGTACTTC. Protein product: CASSLDGSYEQYF.

This clone was detected once. This chain links TRBV27 with TRBJ2-5, with D maybe TRBD1 (5 bases). Near its end, the DNA agrees better with TRBJ2-7, so the J call may be wrong. This CDR3 has 14 amino acids. The germline CDR1 and CDR2 sequences are MNHEY and SMNVEV (reference sequence). CDR3 bases: TGTGCCAGCAGTTTCGGACAACTAAGCTACGAGCAGTACTTC. Residues: CASSFGQLSYEQYF.

This clone was found once. This chain connects TRBV18 to TRBJ1-2; no clear D gene. V was shortened by 4 bases and J by 5 bases, with 11 bases between the two germline ends. CDR1 and CDR2 (germline): KGHSH, LQKENI. The CDR3 contains 13 residues. The CDR3 DNA follows: TGTGCCAGCTCACTAACAGAATGGTATGGCTACACCTTC. Translated: CASSLTEWYGYTF.

The CDR3: CAISESGAGYGYTF. The DNA of the CDR3 is TGTGCCATCAGTGAGTCGGGGGCAGGGTATGGCTACACCTTC. V is TRBV10-3 and J is TRBJ1-2; tentative D call: TRBD1 (6 bases). The CDR3 contains 14 residues. The germline V gene encodes CDR1 ENHRY and CDR2 SYGVKD. V was clipped by 0 bases and J by 5 bases, with 10 bases between them.

The gene calls are TRBV6-5 and TRBJ1-1; 8 positions match TRBD1. V dropped 2 bases and J dropped 7; count of bases not matched to a gene: 12. The CDR3 contains 16 residues. Germline CDR1 reads MNHEY; CDR2 reads SVGAGI. The CDR3 DNA reads TGTGCCAGCAGTTACCTCTACACAGGGGGATCTCATGAAGCTTTCTTT. Translation gives CASSYLYTGGSHEAFF.